These 14 T cell receptor beta chains came from one sample sequenced in a study of shared clonotypes between healthy human individuals. Libraries were prepared by immunoSEQ multiplex PCR; TCRdb keeps only in-frame clonotypes and omits some of them. The table has some 1,400,000 clones, roughly 95% seen once. Sequenced sample: naive CD4+ T cells sorted from blood. Subset of the sample: CD45RA+ positively selected. Receptors originate from a man aged 25-45 years in good health.

V usage is TRBV7-8 and J usage is TRBJ1-2; the match to TRBD1 covers 8 bases. The CDR3 is 15 residues long. Germline V gene sequence: CDR1 SGHVS, CDR2 FQNEAQ. V lost 3 bases, J lost 5 bases, and 8 bases stayed unmatched. The CDR3 sequence: CASSLDRVPLYGYTF. Here the CDR3 DNA reads TGTGCCAGCAGCTTGGACAGGGTTCCCCTTTATGGCTACACCTTC.

The chain is built from TRBV7-3 and TRBJ2-3; possible D gene TRBD1, 5 bases. With 5 bases removed from V and 1 base from J, the gap between germline ends came to 16 bases. Per the germline V gene, CDR1 is SGHTA and CDR2 is FQGTGA. This CDR3 spans 16 amino acids. In nucleotides, the CDR3 is TGTGCCAGCAGCCAATTTGCAGGGTCTGGCACAGATACGCAGTATTTT. As protein: CASSQFAGSGTDTQYF.

This clone showed up just once. The chain couples TRBV7-8 to TRBJ2-5; TRBD2 matches at 13 bases. The CDR3 runs to 17 residues. CDR1 SGHVS and CDR2 FQNEAQ come from the germline V gene. V lost 8 bases, J lost 6 bases, and 15 bases stayed unmatched. CDR3 protein: CASSPWTSGSIGKTQYF. In DNA, the CDR3 is TGTGCCAGCTCCCCTTGGACTAGCGGGAGTATTGGAAAGACCCAGTACTTC.

This chain joins TRBV5-1 and TRBJ2-2; 7 positions match TRBD1. CDR1 SGHRS and CDR2 YFSETQ come from the germline V gene. CDR3 length: 15 residues. V lost 2 bases and J lost 5; bases outside the gene matches: 6. The CDR3 nucleotides are TGCGCCAGCAGCTTAAACAGGGGACCAACCGGGGAGCTGTTTTTT. The encoded protein is CASSLNRGPTGELFF.

Comment on this clone: This sample also contains other DNA sequences that code for the same CDR3. The chain couples TRBV18 to TRBJ2-3; D is unresolved. The CDR3 runs to 12 residues. Germline V gene sequence: CDR1 KGHSH, CDR2 LQKENI. V lost 2 bases, J lost 2 bases, and 2 bases lay in between. The CDR3 reads CASSPVTDTQYF. CDR3 nucleotide sequence: TGTGCCAGCTCACCAGTCACAGATACGCAGTATTTT.

The chain carries TRBV5-1 and TRBJ2-7, with D perhaps TRBD2 (5 bases). Looked up from germline, CDR1 is SGHRS and CDR2 is YFSETQ. The CDR3 is 15 amino acids. V was cut by 4 bases and J by 4 bases, with 18 bases left in between. CDR3 residues: CASSPSAGEAYEQYF. CDR3 DNA: TGCGCCAGCAGCCCCTCGGCCGGGGAAGCGTACGAGCAGTACTTC.

On this clone: Other DNA sequences in the sample encode the same CDR3. V is TRBV18 and J is TRBJ2-3, with TRBD1 as a possible D gene (5 bases). Trimming pared 3 bases from V and 0 bases from J, leaving 7 bases between. The CDR3 runs 14 residues. Germline V gene lookup returns CDR1 KGHSH and CDR2 LQKENI. The CDR3 protein is CASSPQGSTDTQYF. In nucleotides, the CDR3 is TGTGCCAGCTCACCCCAGGGTAGCACAGATACGCAGTATTTT. The full variable domain, rest sourced from reference TRBV18 and TRBJ2-3, is NAGVMQNPRHLVRRRGQEARLRCSPMKGHSHVYWYRQLPEEGLKFMVYLQKENIIDESGMPKERFSAEFPKEGPSILRIQQVVRGDSAAYFCASSPQGSTDTQYFGPGTRLTVL.

The chain employs TRBV19 and TRBJ1-5; no firm D call. This CDR3 contains 16 residues. Germline-derived CDR1 and CDR2 are LNHDA and SQIVND (reference sequence). Trimming cost V 2 bases and J 5 bases, with 16 bases left between them. Here the CDR3 DNA reads TGTGCCAGTAGTATAAGAAGTGCGGGGAACGATCAGCCCCAGCATTTT. Translation: CASSIRSAGNDQPQHF. Full variable domain (missing parts from reference TRBV19 and TRBJ1-5): DGGITQSPKYLFRKEGQNVTLSCEQNLNHDAMYWYRQDPGQGLRLIYYSQIVNDFQKGDIAEGYSVSREKKESFPLTVTSAQKNPTAFYLCASSIRSAGNDQPQHFGDGTRLSIL.

This chain joins TRBV7-9 and TRBJ2-7; possible D gene TRBD1, 6 bases. The V and J ends lost 0 bases and 0 bases respectively, with 12 bases between them. Per the germline V gene, CDR1 is SEHNR and CDR2 is FQNEAQ (reference sequence). The CDR3 totals 16 residues. CDR3 residues: CASSLARDTRSYEQYF. In DNA form, the CDR3 reads TGTGCCAGCAGCTTAGCGAGGGACACACGCTCCTACGAGCAGTACTTC.

In its sample, this clone was seen once. The chain combines TRBV11-3 with TRBJ2-2; TRBD2 is a possible D gene (5 bases). The CDR3 totals 15 residues. CDR1 and CDR2 from the germline V gene are SGHNT and YENEEA. Trimming cost V 5 bases and J 7 bases, with 17 bases left between them. Here the CDR3 reads CASSPVGVGNGELFF. The DNA of the CDR3 is TGTGCCAGCAGCCCCGTGGGAGTTGGTAACGGGGAGCTGTTTTTT.

CDR3 protein: CASSQAFQSGQPQHF. Here the CDR3 DNA reads TGCGCCAGCAGCCAAGCATTCCAGTCGGGTCAGCCCCAGCATTTT. The rearrangement links TRBV4-1 to TRBJ1-5; D uncertain. The V and J ends lost 1 base and 6 bases respectively, with 13 bases between them. This CDR3 region has 15 residues. The germline V gene encodes CDR1 MGHRA and CDR2 YSYEKL.

The chain is built from TRBV5-1 and TRBJ2-7, with D possibly being TRBD2 (6 bases). The CDR3 length is 15 residues. Germline V gene sequence: CDR1 SGHRS, CDR2 YFSETQ. V lost 4 bases, J lost 2 bases, and 16 bases lay in between. CDR3 nucleotide sequence: TGCGCCAGCAGCCCCCCCGGGACTTTCCCCTACGAGCAGTACTTC. This gives the protein CASSPPGTFPYEQYF.

The chain combines TRBV6-6 with TRBJ1-3, with D unclear. Germline lookup yields CDR1 MNHNY and CDR2 SVGAGI (reference sequence). V dropped 5 bases and J dropped 3 bases, with 8 bases sitting between them. CDR3 length: 13 amino acids. CDR3 sequence (DNA): TGTGCCAGCAGTGCGACGGGTGGAAACACCATATATTTT. It codes for CASSATGGNTIYF.

The V call is TRBV28, the J call TRBJ2-7, with 7 bases lining up with TRBD1. The CDR3 has 11 amino acids. The germline V gene has CDR1 MDHEN and CDR2 SYDVKM. V trimming: 5 bases; J trimming: 12 bases; junction bases outside the gene matches: 7. The CDR3 reads CASSTPGGWYF. The CDR3 bases are TGTGCCAGCAGTACCCCAGGGGGTTGGTACTTC. Full variable domain (missing parts from reference TRBV28 and TRBJ2-7): DVKVTQSSRYLVKRTGEKVFLECVQDMDHENMFWYRQDPGLGLRLIYFSYDVKMKEKGDIPEGYSVSREKKERFSLILESASTNQTSMYLCASSTPGGWYFGPGTRLTVT.